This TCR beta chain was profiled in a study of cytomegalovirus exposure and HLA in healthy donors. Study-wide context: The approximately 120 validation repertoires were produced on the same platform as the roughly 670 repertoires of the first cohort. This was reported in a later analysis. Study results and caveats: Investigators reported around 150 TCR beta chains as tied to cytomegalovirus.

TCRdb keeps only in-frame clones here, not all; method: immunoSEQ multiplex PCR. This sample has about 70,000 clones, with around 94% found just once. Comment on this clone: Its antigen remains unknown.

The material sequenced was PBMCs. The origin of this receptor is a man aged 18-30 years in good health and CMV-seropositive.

In nucleotides, the CDR3 is TGTGCCAGCAGTTTAGGGGCAGGGGGCACCGAGCAGTACTTC. Translating gives CASSLGAGGTEQYF. The chain joins TRBV27 to TRBJ2-7, with 8 nucleotides matching TRBD1. CDR3 length: 14 amino acids. Germline-derived CDR1 and CDR2 are MNHEY and SMNVEV (reference sequence). The ends lost 2 bases at V and 6 bases at J; junction bases unmatched: 6.